The rows below give T cell receptor beta chains drawn from one sample of a study of blood T cell repertoires in COVID-19. Repertoires were generated with immunoSEQ multiplex PCR, while TCRdb's copy carries only in-frame clones and drops some. The repertoire holds some 270,000 clones, with 89% as singletons. Sequenced material: peripheral blood. These TCRs come from a woman aged 40 to 50 who had recovered from COVID-19. CDR3s include the opening cysteine and the closing phenylalanine or tryptophan. A D gene is named only where the DNA matches it firmly. Only some rows state a clone size, as once, few, many or a class for expanded clones.

clone size: .; V gene: TRBV14; J gene: TRBJ2-2; D gene: TRBD2; CDR3 DNA: TGTGCCAGCAGCCAAGTAAAAGCGGGAGCCACCGGGGAGCTGTTTTTT; CDR3 protein: CASSQVKAGATGELFF
clone size: .; V gene: TRBV28; J gene: TRBJ2-1; D gene: .; CDR3 DNA: TGTGCCAGCAGATCGCCGATCAGGGACTCTAACAATGAGCAGTTCTTC; CDR3 protein: CASRSPIRDSNNEQFF
clone size: .; V gene: TRBV6-5; J gene: TRBJ1-1; D gene: .; CDR3 DNA: TGTGCCAGCAGTCACCAAGACAGGAGGACTGAAGCTTTCTTT; CDR3 protein: CASSHQDRRTEAFF
clone size: .; V gene: TRBV14; J gene: TRBJ2-7; D gene: .; CDR3 DNA: TGTGCCAGCAGCCTCATAGCGTCCTACGAGCAGTACTTC; CDR3 protein: CASSLIASYEQYF
clone size: .; V gene: TRBV19; J gene: TRBJ2-7; D gene: .; CDR3 DNA: TGTGCCAGTAGTATTGGCTTTTCCGGGAACGAGCAGTACTTC; CDR3 protein: CASSIGFSGNEQYF
clone size: .; V gene: TRBV9; J gene: TRBJ2-5; D gene: .; CDR3 DNA: TGTGCCAGCAGCGTTACCAGGGTGGGGTGGGAGACCCAGTACTTC; CDR3 protein: CASSVTRVGWETQYF
clone size: .; V gene: TRBV5-1; J gene: TRBJ1-5; D gene: .; CDR3 DNA: TGCGCCAGCAGCCAACTCCAGGGGCCCCAGCATTTT; CDR3 protein: CASSQLQGPQHF
clone size: .; V gene: TRBV18; J gene: TRBJ2-1; D gene: .; CDR3 DNA: TGTGCCAGCTCTCTCCGGGCAGGGAAAGATGAGCAGTTCTTC; CDR3 protein: CASSLRAGKDEQFF
clone size: .; V gene: TRBV6-5; J gene: TRBJ2-3; D gene: TRBD2; CDR3 DNA: TGTGCCAGCAGCGGGCGGGAGGGTGGCACAGATACGCAGTATTTT; CDR3 protein: CASSGREGGTDTQYF
clone size: .; V gene: TRBV30; J gene: TRBJ2-5; D gene: TRBD1; CDR3 DNA: TGTGCCTGGAGTAGCCAGGGGGTTGGTGAGACCCAGTACTTC; CDR3 protein: CAWSSQGVGETQYF
clone size: .; V gene: TRBV11-3; J gene: TRBJ2-2; D gene: .; CDR3 DNA: TGTGCCAGCAGCCATCCCACCGGGGAGCTGTTTTTT; CDR3 protein: CASSHPTGELFF
clone size: .; V gene: TRBV19; J gene: TRBJ1-2; D gene: .; CDR3 DNA: TGTGCCAGTAGCCTAAGTCGGGGGGACTATGGCTACACCTTC; CDR3 protein: CASSLSRGDYGYTF
clone size: .; V gene: TRBV11-2; J gene: TRBJ2-1; D gene: .; CDR3 DNA: TGTGCCAGCAGTCAGCCGGGACTCCCATTTGGTGAGCAGTTCTTC; CDR3 protein: CASSQPGLPFGEQFF
clone size: .; V gene: TRBV12-5; J gene: TRBJ1-3; D gene: .; CDR3 DNA: TGTGCTAGTGGTCCCAGTGGTTCTGGAAACACCATATATTTT; CDR3 protein: CASGPSGSGNTIYF
clone size: .; V gene: TRBV6-2/TRBV6-3; J gene: TRBJ1-2; D gene: .; CDR3 DNA: TGTGCCAGCAGTTACCCAGGGGCTTGGTTCTATTATGGCTACACCTTC; CDR3 protein: CASSYPGAWFYYGYTF
clone size: .; V gene: TRBV6-2/TRBV6-3; J gene: TRBJ2-3; D gene: .; CDR3 DNA: TGTGCCAGCAGTCCCGGGGCGGGAACAGATACGCAGTATTTT; CDR3 protein: CASSPGAGTDTQYF
clone size: .; V gene: TRBV19; J gene: TRBJ1-5; D gene: .; CDR3 DNA: TGTGCCAGTAGTAACAGGGAACAGCCCCAGCATTTT; CDR3 protein: CASSNREQPQHF
clone size: .; V gene: TRBV28; J gene: TRBJ2-7; D gene: .; CDR3 DNA: TGTGCCAGCAGTGAGGGTACGGAGGGCTACGAGCAGTACTTC; CDR3 protein: CASSEGTEGYEQYF
clone size: .; V gene: TRBV27; J gene: TRBJ1-6; D gene: .; CDR3 DNA: TGTGCCAGCAGTTTCATCGGGGGGTCTTATAATTCACCCCTCCACTTT; CDR3 protein: CASSFIGGSYNSPLHF
clone size: .; V gene: TRBV4-1; J gene: TRBJ2-7; D gene: .; CDR3 DNA: TGCGCCAGCAGCCAAGAAGGTCTAGCTTCCCACGAGCAGTACTTC; CDR3 protein: CASSQEGLASHEQYF
clone size: .; V gene: TRBV19; J gene: TRBJ2-7; D gene: .; CDR3 DNA: TGTGCCAGTAGTAGCCGCGAGTACGAGCAGTACTTC; CDR3 protein: CASSSREYEQYF
clone size: .; V gene: TRBV3-1/TRBV3-2; J gene: TRBJ2-5; D gene: .; CDR3 DNA: TGTGCCAGCAGCCAAGGGACACAAGAGACCCAGTACTTC; CDR3 protein: CASSQGTQETQYF
clone size: once; V gene: TRBV5-1; J gene: TRBJ2-3; D gene: .; CDR3 DNA: TGCGCCAGCAGCTCGACGGGGGAAAGCACAGATACGCAGTATTTT; CDR3 protein: CASSSTGESTDTQYF